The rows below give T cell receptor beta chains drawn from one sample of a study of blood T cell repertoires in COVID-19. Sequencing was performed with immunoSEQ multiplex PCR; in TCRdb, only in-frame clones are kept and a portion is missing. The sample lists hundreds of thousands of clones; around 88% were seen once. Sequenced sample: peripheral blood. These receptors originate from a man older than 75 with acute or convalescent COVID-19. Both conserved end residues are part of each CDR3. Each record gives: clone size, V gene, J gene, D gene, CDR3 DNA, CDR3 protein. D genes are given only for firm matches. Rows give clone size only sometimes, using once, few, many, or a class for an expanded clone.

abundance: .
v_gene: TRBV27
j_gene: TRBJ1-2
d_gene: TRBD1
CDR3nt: TGTGCCAGCAGTCACAAAGTACTGACAGGGGGCATTAACTATGGCTACACCTTC
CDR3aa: CASSHKVLTGGINYGYTF

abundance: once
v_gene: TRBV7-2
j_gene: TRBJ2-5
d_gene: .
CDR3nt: TGTGCCAGCAGCTTTTTGGGAGATAGCGAGACCCAGTACTTC
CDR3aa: CASSFLGDSETQYF

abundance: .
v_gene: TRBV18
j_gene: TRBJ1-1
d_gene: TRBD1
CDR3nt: TGTGCCAGCTCAACGCAACAGGGGTTGAACACTGAAGCTTTCTTT
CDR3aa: CASSTQQGLNTEAFF

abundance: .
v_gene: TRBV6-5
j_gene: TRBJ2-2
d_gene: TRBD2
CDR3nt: TGTGCCAGCAGTTACAAAGCGGGGGTGAACACCGGGGAGCTGTTTTTT
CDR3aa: CASSYKAGVNTGELFF

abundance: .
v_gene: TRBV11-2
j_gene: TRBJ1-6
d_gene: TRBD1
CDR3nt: TGTGCCAGCAGTCAACGACAGGGTTTATCCCTCCACTTT
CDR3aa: CASSQRQGLSLHF

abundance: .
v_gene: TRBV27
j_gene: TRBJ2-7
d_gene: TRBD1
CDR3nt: TGTGCCAGCAGTTTATCGATACAGGGGGGTGCCTACGAGCAGTACTTC
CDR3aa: CASSLSIQGGAYEQYF

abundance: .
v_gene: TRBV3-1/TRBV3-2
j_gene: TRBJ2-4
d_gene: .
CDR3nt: TGTGCCAGCAGCCAAGAGGGGTTGGGGGGTGCCAAAAACATTCAGTACTTC
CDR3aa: CASSQEGLGGAKNIQYF

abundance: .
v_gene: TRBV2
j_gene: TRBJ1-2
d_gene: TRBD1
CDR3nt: TGTGCCAGCAGGCCGGGACAGTCTCTCTATGGCTACACCTTC
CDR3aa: CASRPGQSLYGYTF

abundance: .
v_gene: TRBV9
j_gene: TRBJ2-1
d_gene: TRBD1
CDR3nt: TGTGCCAGCAGCGTGGCCACAGGGGGAAGGTCCTACAATGAGCAGTTCTTC
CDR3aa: CASSVATGGRSYNEQFF

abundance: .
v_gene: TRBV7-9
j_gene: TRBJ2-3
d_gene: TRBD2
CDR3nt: TGTGCCAGCAGGGGACTAGCGGGAGATGCAGATACGCAGTATTTT
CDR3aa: CASRGLAGDADTQYF

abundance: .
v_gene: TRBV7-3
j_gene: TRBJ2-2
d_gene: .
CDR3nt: TGTGCCAGCAGCTTAACAACGGGAGTCGGGTACACCGGGGAGCTGTTTTTT
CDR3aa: CASSLTTGVGYTGELFF

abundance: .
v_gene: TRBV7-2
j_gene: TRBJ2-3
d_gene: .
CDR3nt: TGTGCCAGCAGCCCCCTTAGTGTCACAGATACGCAGTATTTT
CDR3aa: CASSPLSVTDTQYF

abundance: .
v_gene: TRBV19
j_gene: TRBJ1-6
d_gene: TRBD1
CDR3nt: TGTGCCAGTAGTCGGACAGGGGAAGGTGGACCCCTCCACTTT
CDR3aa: CASSRTGEGGPLHF

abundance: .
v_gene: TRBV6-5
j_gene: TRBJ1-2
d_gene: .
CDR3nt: TGTGCCAGCAGCCTTAAATCGGCGGCTGGCTATGGCTACACCTTC
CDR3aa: CASSLKSAAGYGYTF

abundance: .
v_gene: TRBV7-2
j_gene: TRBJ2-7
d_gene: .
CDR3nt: TGTGCCAGCAGCTTAGTTTCCGTCTACGAGCAGTACTTC
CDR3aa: CASSLVSVYEQYF

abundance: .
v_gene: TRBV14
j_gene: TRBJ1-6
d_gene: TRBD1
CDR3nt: TGTGCCAGCAGCCAAGAACAGGGGTGGTATAATTCACCCCTCCACTTT
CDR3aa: CASSQEQGWYNSPLHF

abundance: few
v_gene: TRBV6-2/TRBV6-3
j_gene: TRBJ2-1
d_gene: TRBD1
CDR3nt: TGTGCCAGCAGCGAGGGACAGGGGGCAGTCAATGAGCAGTTCTTC
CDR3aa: CASSEGQGAVNEQFF

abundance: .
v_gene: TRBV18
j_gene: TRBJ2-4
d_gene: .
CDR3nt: TGTGCCAGCTCACCAGCAGGGGATCTTGGCATTCAGTACTTC
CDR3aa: CASSPAGDLGIQYF

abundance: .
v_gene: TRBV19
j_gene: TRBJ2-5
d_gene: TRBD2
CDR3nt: TGTGCCAGTAGTAGGGGTACGGGGGGGACCCAGTACTTC
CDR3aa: CASSRGTGGTQYF

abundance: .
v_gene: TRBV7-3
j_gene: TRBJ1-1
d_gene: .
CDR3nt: TGTGCCAGCAGCTTAAGTGTTGCAGTGAACACTGAAGCTTTCTTT
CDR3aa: CASSLSVAVNTEAFF

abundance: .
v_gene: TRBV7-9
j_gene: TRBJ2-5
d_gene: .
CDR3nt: TGTGCCAGCAGCGGTACAACGGGCCACCTCAGGGGGACCCAGTACTTC
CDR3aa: CASSGTTGHLRGTQYF

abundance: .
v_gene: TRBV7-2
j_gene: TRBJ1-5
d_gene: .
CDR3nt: TGTGCCAGCAGCCTAGAGGGGACAAACTATCAGCCCCAGCATTTT
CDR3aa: CASSLEGTNYQPQHF

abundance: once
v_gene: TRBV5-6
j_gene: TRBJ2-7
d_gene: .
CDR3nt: TGTGCCACCAGCTTTGTGGGGAGGAGGAGCTCCTACGAGCAGTACTTC
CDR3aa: CATSFVGRRSSYEQYF

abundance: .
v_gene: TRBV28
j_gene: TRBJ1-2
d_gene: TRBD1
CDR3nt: TGTGCCAGCAGTACAACAGGGGGTCCCAACTATGGCTACACCTTC
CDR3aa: CASSTTGGPNYGYTF

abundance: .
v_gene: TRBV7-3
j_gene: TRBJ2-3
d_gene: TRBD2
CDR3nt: TGTGCCAGCAGCCCGCGGGTGGGCGGGAGTGCAGATACGCAGTATTTT
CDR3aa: CASSPRVGGSADTQYF

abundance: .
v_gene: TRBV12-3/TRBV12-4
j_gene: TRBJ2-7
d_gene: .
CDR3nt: TGTGCCACCTCACAGGGTAGGGGCGAGCAGTACTTC
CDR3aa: CATSQGRGEQYF

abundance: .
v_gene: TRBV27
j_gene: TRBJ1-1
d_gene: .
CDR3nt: TGTGCCAGCAGTTTATGGGGCCTGAACACTGAAGCTTTCTTT
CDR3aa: CASSLWGLNTEAFF

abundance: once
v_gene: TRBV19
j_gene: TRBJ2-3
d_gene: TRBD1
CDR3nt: TGTGCCAGTAGTATTGGGACAGGGTACGCCCATGCGCAGTATTTT
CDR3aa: CASSIGTGYAHAQYF

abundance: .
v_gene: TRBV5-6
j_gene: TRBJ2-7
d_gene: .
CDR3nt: TGTGCCAGCAGCTCAGGACAGAGCTCCTACGAGCAGTACTTC
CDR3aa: CASSSGQSSYEQYF

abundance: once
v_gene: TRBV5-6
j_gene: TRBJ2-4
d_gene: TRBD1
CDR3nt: TGTGCCAGCAGCTTGCGGACAGGGGGAAACATTCAGTACTTC
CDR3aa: CASSLRTGGNIQYF

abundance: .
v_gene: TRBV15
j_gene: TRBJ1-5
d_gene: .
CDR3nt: TGTGCCACCAGCAATGCGGCAGGGATTAGCAATCAGCCCCAGCATTTT
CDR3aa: CATSNAAGISNQPQHF

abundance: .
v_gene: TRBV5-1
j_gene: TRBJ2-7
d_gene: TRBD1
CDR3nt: TGCGCCAGCAGCTTGGATTTCGGACAGGGGTCCTACGAGCAGTACTTC
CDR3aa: CASSLDFGQGSYEQYF

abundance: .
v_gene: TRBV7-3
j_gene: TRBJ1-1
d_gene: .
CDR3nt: TGTGCCAGCAGCTTAAGCGGGGGTCCCGAAGCTTTCTTT
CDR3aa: CASSLSGGPEAFF

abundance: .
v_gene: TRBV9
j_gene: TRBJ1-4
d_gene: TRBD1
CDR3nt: TGTGCCAGCAGCGAAGGGGGCGGCGAAAAACTGTTTTTT
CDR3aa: CASSEGGGEKLFF